What follows is one T cell receptor beta chain and its context. In the original analysis: Amplifying reference gene primers gave estimates of nucleated cell counts. The protocol was immunoSEQ multiplex PCR, while the TCRdb copy is restricted to in-frame clones and leaves out a portion. V and J calls plus clone size are reproduced from that table; the DNA served to infer D and trimming. Among tens of thousands of clones listed, around 87% were seen once. This sample was included in a study of blood T cell repertoires in COVID-19. Whole-study context: Samples of COVID-19 (acute and convalescent) were obtained from the United States, Italy and Spain.

V dropped 4 bases and J dropped 3 bases, with 18 bases sitting between them. This CDR3 is built from 16 residues. Germline V gene data show CDR1 as MNHEY and CDR2 as SVGAGI. The chain combines TRBV6-5 with TRBJ1-1; TRBD1 might be the D (6 bases). This clonotype was obtained from a man between 60 and 75 years old with active or convalescent COVID-19. What was sequenced was peripheral blood. CDR3: CASSSIPTGLHTEAFF. DNA of the CDR3: TGTGCCAGCAGTTCTATCCCGACAGGTTTGCACACTGAAGCTTTCTTT.